The present T cell receptor (beta chain) was sequenced within a study of vaccination effects on CD4 cells after COVID-19. The study's findings and limits: The study found that only 1 of 255 vaccine-induced clones from healthy vaccinees cross-reacted with common cold coronaviruses. Sampling in the study covered few convalescent patients and included no early post-infection timepoints.

The table came from immunoSEQ multiplex PCR; TCRdb's copy has only in-frame clones and leaves some out. The table has more than 12,000 clones, around 72% seen once. With respect to this clone: The antigen is undetermined.

Antigen-specific CD4+ T cell clonotypes were called by their expansion after viral peptide-pool culture in ViraFEST. The authors isolated CD4+ T cells after less than eleven days of culture. Two doses of either BNT162b2 or mRNA-1273 were given to each participant. A few million PBMC were seeded per well and grown in the presence of roughly 10 IU/ml IL-2 and around 11 ug/ml peptides. Looked up from germline, CDR1 is SGHNT and CDR2 is YENEEA. The CDR3 runs 15 residues. Trimming removed 1 base from V and 1 base from J, with 7 bases in between. The sample here was CD4+ T cells from PBMCs cultured with SARS-CoV-2 spike peptides, taken after COVID-19 vaccination. The sequence derives from a human donor who received a COVID-19 vaccine. The chain combines TRBV11-3 with TRBJ2-2; perhaps D is TRBD1 or TRBD2 (5 bases each). The CDR3 reads CASSLGGKNTGELFF. In nucleotides, the CDR3 is TGTGCCAGCAGCTTAGGGGGGAAGAACACCGGGGAGCTGTTTTTT. Based on the CDR3 plus reference TRBV11-3 and TRBJ2-2, the full variable domain is EAGVVQSPRYKIIEKKQPVAFWCNPISGHNTLYWYLQNLGQGPELLIRYENEEAVDDSQLPKDRFSAERLKGVDSTLKIQPAELGDSAVYLCASSLGGKNTGELFFGEGSRLTVL.